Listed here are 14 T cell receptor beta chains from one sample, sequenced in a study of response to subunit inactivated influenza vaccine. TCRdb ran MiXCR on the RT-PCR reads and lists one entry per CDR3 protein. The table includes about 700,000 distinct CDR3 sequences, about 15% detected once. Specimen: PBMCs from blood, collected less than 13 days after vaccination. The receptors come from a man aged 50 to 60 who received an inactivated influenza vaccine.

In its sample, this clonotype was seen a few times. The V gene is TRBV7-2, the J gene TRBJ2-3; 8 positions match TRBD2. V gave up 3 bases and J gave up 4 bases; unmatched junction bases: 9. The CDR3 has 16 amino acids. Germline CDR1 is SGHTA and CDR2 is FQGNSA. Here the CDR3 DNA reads TGTGCCAGCAGCTTTCTTTCGGGAGGGCGTCCAGATACGCAGTATTTT. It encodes CASSFLSGGRPDTQYF.

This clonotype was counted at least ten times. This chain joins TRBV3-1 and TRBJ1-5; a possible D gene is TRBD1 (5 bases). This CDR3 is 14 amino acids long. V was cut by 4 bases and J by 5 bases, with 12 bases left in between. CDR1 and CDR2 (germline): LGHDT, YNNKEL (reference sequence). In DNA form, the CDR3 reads TGTGCCAGCAGCCCCGGGACCGCCGATCAGCCCCAGCATTTT. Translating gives CASSPGTADQPQHF.

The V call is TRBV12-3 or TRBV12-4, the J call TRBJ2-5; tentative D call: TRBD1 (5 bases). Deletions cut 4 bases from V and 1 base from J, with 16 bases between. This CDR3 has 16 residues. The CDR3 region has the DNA TGTGCCAGCAGTTCGACTCCGTGGCAGGGCCAAGAGACCCAGTACTTC. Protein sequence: CASSSTPWQGQETQYF.

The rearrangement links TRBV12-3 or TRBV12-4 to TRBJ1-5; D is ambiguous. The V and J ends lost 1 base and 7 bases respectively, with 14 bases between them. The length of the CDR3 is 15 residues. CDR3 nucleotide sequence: TGTGCCAGCAGTTTAGGTTTGGCGGAGAGGCAGCCCCAGCATTTT. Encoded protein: CASSLGLAERQPQHF.

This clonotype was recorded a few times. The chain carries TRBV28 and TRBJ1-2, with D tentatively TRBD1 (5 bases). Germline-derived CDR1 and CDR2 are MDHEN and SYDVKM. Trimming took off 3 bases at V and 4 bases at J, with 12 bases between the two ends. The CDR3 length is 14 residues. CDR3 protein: CASSFAGTTYGYTF. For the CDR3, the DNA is TGTGCCAGCAGTTTCGCAGGGACTACCTATGGCTACACCTTC.

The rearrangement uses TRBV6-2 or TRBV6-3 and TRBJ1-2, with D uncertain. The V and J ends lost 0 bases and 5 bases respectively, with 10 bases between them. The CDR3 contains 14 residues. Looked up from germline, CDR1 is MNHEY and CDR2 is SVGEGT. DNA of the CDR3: TGTGCCAGCAGTTACTCCCAGAGGGATTATGGCTACACCTTC. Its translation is CASSYSQRDYGYTF.

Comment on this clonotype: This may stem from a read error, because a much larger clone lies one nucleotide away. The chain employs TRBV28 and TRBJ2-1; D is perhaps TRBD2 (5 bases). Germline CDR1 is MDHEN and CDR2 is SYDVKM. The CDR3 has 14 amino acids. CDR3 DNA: TGTGCCAGCAGACGTCGGGGATATTACAGTGAGCAGTTCTTC. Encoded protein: CASRRRGYYSEQFF. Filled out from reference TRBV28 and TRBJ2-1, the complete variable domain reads DVKVTQSSRYLVKRTGEKVFLECVQDMDHENMFWYRQDPGLGLRLIYFSYDVKMKEKGDIPEGYSVSREKKERFSLILESASTNQTSMYLCASRRRGYYSEQFFGPGTRLTVL.

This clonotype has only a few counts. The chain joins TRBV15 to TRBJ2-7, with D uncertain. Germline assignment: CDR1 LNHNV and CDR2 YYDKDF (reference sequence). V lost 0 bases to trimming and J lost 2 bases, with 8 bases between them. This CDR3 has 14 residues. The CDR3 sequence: CATSRERATYEQYF. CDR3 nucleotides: TGTGCCACCAGCAGAGAAAGGGCTACCTACGAGCAGTACTTC.

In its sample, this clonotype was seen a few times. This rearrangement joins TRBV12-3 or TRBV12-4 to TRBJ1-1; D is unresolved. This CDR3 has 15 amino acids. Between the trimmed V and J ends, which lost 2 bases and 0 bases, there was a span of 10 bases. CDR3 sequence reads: CASSLSALLNTEAFF. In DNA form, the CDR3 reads TGTGCCAGCAGTTTATCGGCACTCTTGAACACTGAAGCTTTCTTT.

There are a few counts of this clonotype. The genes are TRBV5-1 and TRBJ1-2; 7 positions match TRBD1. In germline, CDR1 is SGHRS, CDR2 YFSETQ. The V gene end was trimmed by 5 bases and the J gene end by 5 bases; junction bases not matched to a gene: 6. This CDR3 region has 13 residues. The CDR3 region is CASREGTVYGYTF. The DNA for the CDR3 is TGCGCCAGCAGGGAAGGGACAGTTTATGGCTACACCTTC.

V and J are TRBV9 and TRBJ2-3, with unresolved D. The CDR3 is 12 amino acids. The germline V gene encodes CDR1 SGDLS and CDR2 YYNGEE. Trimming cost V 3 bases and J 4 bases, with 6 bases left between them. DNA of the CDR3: TGTGCCAGCAGCGACGGAGCAGATACGCAGTATTTT. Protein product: CASSDGADTQYF.

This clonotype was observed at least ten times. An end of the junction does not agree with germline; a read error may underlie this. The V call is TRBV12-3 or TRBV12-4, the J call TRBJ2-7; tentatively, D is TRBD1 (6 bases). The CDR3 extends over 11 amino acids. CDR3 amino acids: CASSLGGEQYF. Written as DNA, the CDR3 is TGTGCCAGCAGCTTAGGGGGCGAGCAGTACTTC.

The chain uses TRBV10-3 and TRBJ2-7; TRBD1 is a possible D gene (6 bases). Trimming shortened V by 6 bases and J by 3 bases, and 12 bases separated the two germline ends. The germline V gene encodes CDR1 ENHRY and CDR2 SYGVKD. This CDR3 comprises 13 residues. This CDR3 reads CAIRKQGYYEQYF. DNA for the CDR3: TGTGCCATCAGAAAACAGGGATACTACGAGCAGTACTTC.

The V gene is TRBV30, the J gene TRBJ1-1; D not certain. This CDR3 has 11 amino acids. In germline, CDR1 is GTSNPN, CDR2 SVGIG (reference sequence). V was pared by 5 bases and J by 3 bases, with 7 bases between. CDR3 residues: CAWAPDTEAFF. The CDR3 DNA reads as TGTGCCTGGGCTCCGGACACTGAAGCTTTCTTT.